The 24 T cell receptor beta chains in this list originate from one sample, sequenced in a study of molecular identifiers for immune sequencing clone quantification. TCRdb reanalysed the PCR reads using MiXCR and keeps one entry per CDR3 protein. The sample carries around 94,000 distinct CDR3 sequences, 30% to 35% recorded once. The specimen was naive CD8+ T cells from blood, with Jurkat cell RNA spiked in. Subset described: FACS-sorted CD8+CD4-CCR7+CD45RA+ naive T cells. These receptors were collected from a human donor in good health. Some libraries in this study had Jurkat cell RNA spiked in.

This clonotype came up many times. The genes are TRBV7-6 and TRBJ1-5; TRBD1 aligns across 8 bases. Per the germline V gene, CDR1 is SGHVS and CDR2 is FNYEAQ. The CDR3 extends over 14 amino acids. After removal of 6 bases from V and 8 bases from J, the junction contained 9 bases not matched to a gene. The CDR3 DNA reads TGTGCCAGCAGTGGTGTACAGGGGGGGAAGCCCCAGCATTTT. Translation: CASSGVQGGKPQHF.

Regarding this clonotype: Given a much more abundant clone one base away, this may be a read error. This chain uses TRBV28 with TRBJ2-5, with 10 bases matching TRBD2. Per the germline V gene, CDR1 is MDHEN and CDR2 is SYDVKM. The length of the CDR3 is 16 residues. J was trimmed by 4 bases and V by 6 bases; bases with no gene match: 11. CDR3 residues: CASRFLLAGVLETQYF. In nucleotides, the CDR3 is TGTGCCAGCAGATTTCTGCTAGCGGGAGTTCTAGAGACCCAGTACTTC.

This clonotype was seen a few times. The rearrangement links TRBV5-6 to TRBJ1-1; the D is unclear. The CDR3 contains 14 residues. Germline V CDR1 and CDR2: SGHDT, YYEEEE. Trimming took off 1 base at V and 0 bases at J, with 7 bases between the two ends. CDR3 nucleotides: TGTGCCAGCAGCTTGACGGGAGTGAACACTGAAGCTTTCTTT. The encoded protein is CASSLTGVNTEAFF.

This clonotype was recorded many times. V gene TRBV5-6 combines with J gene TRBJ2-7, with D hard to call. Trimming shortened V by 0 bases and J by 3 bases, and 19 bases separated the two germline ends. Per the germline V gene, CDR1 is SGHDT and CDR2 is YYEEEE. The CDR3 has 17 residues. The CDR3 DNA sequence: TGTGCCAGCAGCTTGGCCATTGGTCTGGGATATAGCTACGAGCAGTACTTC. Residues: CASSLAIGLGYSYEQYF.

The chain links TRBV15 to TRBJ1-1, with 9 nucleotides matching TRBD1. V lost 2 bases and J lost 7; bases outside the gene matches: 5. The CDR3 extends over 14 amino acids. Germline values: CDR1 LNHNV, CDR2 YYDKDF (reference sequence). The CDR3: CATSRIQGAVEAFF. DNA of the CDR3: TGTGCCACCAGCAGAATACAGGGGGCGGTTGAAGCTTTCTTT.

Notes on this clonotype: This may be a read error, as it is one base from a much larger clone. The chain employs TRBV29-1 and TRBJ2-1, with D perhaps matching TRBD1 (6 bases). The germline gives CDR1 SQVTM, CDR2 ANQGSEA. Trimming took off 2 bases at V and 8 bases at J, with 10 bases between the two ends. The CDR3 is 12 amino acids. CDR3 DNA sequence: TGCAGCGTTGAAAGAGGGGGATATGAGCAGTTCTTC. Encoded protein: CSVERGGYEQFF.

This clonotype appeared a few times. The V and J genes are TRBV5-1 and TRBJ2-3; 7 nucleotides line up with TRBD2. Losses at the gene ends were 7 bases for V and 2 bases for J; bases not matched to a gene: 10. CDR1 and CDR2 from the germline V gene are SGHRS and YFSETQ. The CDR3 is 15 residues long. Here the CDR3 reads CASADSSGFTDTQYF. For the CDR3, the DNA is TGCGCCAGCGCCGACTCTAGCGGCTTCACAGATACGCAGTATTTT.

A note on this clonotype: It may be a read error: a sequence one base away is much more abundant. The chain carries TRBV12-3 or TRBV12-4 and TRBJ2-6; D is undetermined. Trimming removed 2 bases at V and 0 bases at J, with 5 bases between. The CDR3 sequence is 15 residues long. The CDR3 is CASSLSVSGANVLTF. The CDR3 region has the DNA TGTGCCAGCAGTTTATCGGTCTCTGGGGCCAACGTCCTGACTTTC.

This clonotype was detected only a few times. V is TRBV6-1 and J is TRBJ1-4; D gene unclear. The CDR3 runs to 16 residues. Germline V lookup: CDR1 MNHNS, CDR2 SASEGT. V lost 1 base, J lost 0 bases, and 9 bases lay in between. Here the CDR3 reads CASSEEVRPTNEKLFF. Here the CDR3 DNA reads TGTGCCAGCAGTGAAGAGGTCCGGCCAACTAATGAAAAACTGTTTTTT.

This clonotype has more than one count but fewer than ten. The chain employs TRBV28 and TRBJ2-5; perhaps TRBD2 as D (6 bases). The ends were cut back, 8 bases at V and 4 bases at J, with 17 bases in the middle. CDR1 and CDR2 from the germline V gene are MDHEN and SYDVKM. The CDR3 extends over 14 amino acids. CDR3 residues: CASGAGLRGETQYF. The DNA for the CDR3 is TGTGCCAGCGGGGCGGGACTCCGTGGAGAGACCCAGTACTTC.

Comment on this clonotype: A much larger clone differs from this one at a single base, so this may be a read error. This CDR3 is missing its conserved last phenylalanine or tryptophan, likely due to a read error. The V call is TRBV5-3, the J call TRBJ1-1; D unclear. TRBV5-3 is known as an ORF, though its function is uncertain. The CDR3 runs 14 residues. The CDR3 coding sequence is TGTGCCAGCAGCTTGTATCCAATGAACACTGAAGCTTTCTCT. Protein: CASSLYPMNTEAFS.

Worth noting for this clonotype: One base away lies a much larger clone, so this may be a sequencing read error. The chain has TRBV7-3 and TRBJ2-3, with a possible D match to TRBD2 (5 bases). The V end was cut by 8 bases, the J end by 6 bases, with 12 bases between. In germline, CDR1 is SGHTA, CDR2 FQGTGA. This CDR3 has 12 residues. CDR3 nucleotides: TGTGCCAGCGGCGGGCAGGACGATACGCAGTATTTT. As protein: CASGGQDDTQYF.

As concerns this clonotype: One junction end does not reproduce the germline sequence, and a read error may be involved. The rearrangement joins TRBV27 to TRBJ2-1; D possibly corresponds to TRBD2 (5 bases). Germline V CDR1 and CDR2: MNHEY, SMNVEV (reference sequence). The CDR3 contains 13 residues. The CDR3 DNA sequence: TGTGCCAGCAGTCCCGAATCAGCGGAGCACCGTCGTTTC. This sequence encodes CASSPESAEHRRF.

This clonotype occurred a few times. This chain uses TRBV11-3 with TRBJ2-3; D is undetermined. The length of the CDR3 is 11 residues. Looked up from germline, CDR1 is SGHNT and CDR2 is YENEEA. Between the trimmed V and J ends, which lost 4 bases and 9 bases, there was a span of 8 bases. This CDR3 is CASSSGRTQYF. The CDR3 DNA reads as TGTGCCAGCAGCTCAGGAAGGACGCAGTATTTT.

The chain recombines TRBV7-6 with TRBJ2-2; perhaps TRBD1 as D (5 bases). CDR1 and CDR2 from the germline V gene are SGHVS and FNYEAQ. V gave up 10 bases and J gave up 7 bases, with 13 bases separating them. This CDR3 region has 12 residues. CDR3 in DNA: TGTGCCATTAAAGGGGCGGACGGGGAGCTGTTTTTT. This encodes CAIKGADGELFF. Combining the CDR3 with reference TRBV7-6 and TRBJ2-2 gives the whole variable domain GAGVSQSPRYKVTKRGQDVALRCDPISGHVSLYWYRQALGQGPEFLTYFNYEAQQDKSGLPNDRFSAERPEGSISTLTIQRTEQRDSAMYRCAIKGADGELFFGEGSRLTVL.

This clonotype appeared a few times. This sequence joins TRBV7-9 and TRBJ2-1, with D tentatively TRBD1 (6 bases). V lost 5 bases and J lost 0, with 11 bases in between. This CDR3 comprises 15 residues. Germline V lookup: CDR1 SEHNR, CDR2 FQNEAQ (reference sequence). CDR3 in DNA: TGTGCCAGCAGCAAACAGGGACCCTCCTACAATGAGCAGTTCTTC. It specifies CASSKQGPSYNEQFF.

Details on this clonotype: The CDR3 does not close with the conserved phenylalanine or tryptophan, likely indicating a read error. The chain combines TRBV28 with TRBJ1-1; D may be TRBD1 (6 bases). Germline V gene lookup returns CDR1 MDHEN and CDR2 SYDVKM. The CDR3 spans 13 residues. V lost 5 bases and J lost 3, with 10 bases in between. CDR3 sequence (DNA): TGTGCCAGCAGTCTCAACAGGGACACTGAAGCTTTCTAT. Residues: CASSLNRDTEAFY.

Of note for this clonotype: The junction departs from the called germline gene at one end, perhaps through a read error. V gene TRBV6-2 or TRBV6-3 combines with J gene TRBJ2-1; D is possibly TRBD2 (6 bases). Germline assignment: CDR1 MNHEY and CDR2 SVGEGT. The CDR3 totals 15 residues. CDR3 coding DNA: TGTGCCAGCAGTTACTCGCGGGGACCAAACAATGAGCAGATCTTC. It is translated as CASSYSRGPNNEQIF.

The chain combines TRBV15 with TRBJ2-1; D gene unclear. Trimming stripped 6 bases from V and 4 bases from J, with 7 bases between. The CDR3 loop spans 12 amino acids. The V gene's germline CDR1 is LNHNV and CDR2 YYDKDF (reference sequence). The CDR3 loop is CATRSRYNEQFF. The CDR3 DNA sequence: TGTGCCACCAGGTCTAGGTACAATGAGCAGTTCTTC.

The table lists this clonotype with many counts. The rearrangement joins TRBV5-4 to TRBJ2-6; D gene unclear. CDR1 and CDR2 (germline): SGHNT, YYREEE (reference sequence). The CDR3 totals 15 residues. Trimming shortened V by 1 base and J by 2 bases, and 7 bases separated the two germline ends. The CDR3 region is CASSLLATGANVLTF. Written as DNA, the CDR3 is TGTGCCAGCAGCTTGCTTGCTACTGGGGCCAACGTCCTGACTTTC.

The sample holds a few counts of this clonotype. Since no conserved phenylalanine or tryptophan closes the CDR3, a read error is the likely cause. The V gene is TRBV19, the J gene TRBJ2-7, with TRBD2 as a possible D gene (5 bases). Germline V lookup: CDR1 LNHDA, CDR2 SQIVND (reference sequence). V lost 3 bases, J lost 6 bases, and 12 bases lay in between. This CDR3 contains 13 residues. DNA of the CDR3: TGTGCCAGTAGTATCGGTGAGGGCTCCGAGCAGTACTTA. This encodes CASSIGEGSEQYL.

Ten or more counts support this clonotype. V and J are TRBV7-9 and TRBJ1-2, with D unclear. The V end was cut by 1 base, the J end by 2 bases, with 8 bases between. CDR3 size: 14 residues. The V gene's germline CDR1 is SEHNR and CDR2 FQNEAQ (reference sequence). CDR3 coding DNA: TGTGCCAGCAGCTTAGAGTCAGCAAACTATGGCTACACCTTC. Translation: CASSLESANYGYTF.

This clonotype was seen only a few times. V is TRBV28 and J is TRBJ1-2; 7 bases fit TRBD1. V shed 2 bases, J shed 6 bases, and the junction held 12 bases outside the gene matches. Germline lookup yields CDR1 MDHEN and CDR2 SYDVKM. The CDR3 loop spans 16 amino acids. The CDR3 region is CASSLIPTDRKNGYTF. CDR3 in DNA: TGTGCCAGCAGTTTAATCCCCACGGACAGGAAGAATGGCTACACCTTC.

This sequence joins TRBV19 and TRBJ2-7; TRBD2 is a possible D gene (5 bases). The length of the CDR3 is 14 residues. Germline CDR1 reads LNHDA; CDR2 reads SQIVND (reference sequence). Trimming cost V 1 base and J 3 bases, with 10 bases left between them. The CDR3 DNA reads TGTGCCAGTAGTATAGGTAGAGGGAGCTACGAGCAGTACTTC. As protein: CASSIGRGSYEQYF.